The 4 T cell receptor beta chains reported below all come from one sample, sequenced in a study of cytomegalovirus exposure and HLA in healthy donors. The PCR was carried out with 60 Vbeta primers and 13 Jbeta primers. Generated by immunoSEQ multiplex PCR, the TCRdb table keeps only in-frame clones and is missing some. The sample has about 160,000 clones, 84% seen once. The specimen was PBMCs. The receptors originated from a man aged 18 to 30 in good health and CMV-seronegative.

The chain is built from TRBV27 and TRBJ2-7, with TRBD2 matching over 11 bases. Germline trimming cut 7 bases from V and 7 bases from J; bases unmatched to any gene: 9. The CDR3 has 14 amino acids. Germline V gene lookup returns CDR1 MNHEY and CDR2 SMNVEV (reference sequence). The CDR3 DNA follows: TGTGCCAGCACGACGGTAGCGGGAGGGCAGGAGCAGTACTTC. Amino acid sequence: CASTTVAGGQEQYF.

V is TRBV5-4 and J is TRBJ1-4, with D hard to call. Germline lookup yields CDR1 SGHNT and CDR2 YYREEE (reference sequence). Trimming removed 4 bases at V and 0 bases at J, with 13 bases between. The CDR3 length is 16 residues. CDR3 DNA sequence: TGTGCCAGCAGCCCTGCGGCGGGGTCAACTAATGAAAAACTGTTTTTT. Amino acid sequence: CASSPAAGSTNEKLFF.

The CDR3 region is CASSNQGDLWNTGELFF. The CDR3 region has the DNA TGTGCCAGCAGCAACCAAGGGGACTTATGGAACACCGGGGAGCTGTTTTTT. This sequence joins TRBV7-8 and TRBJ2-2; tentatively, D is TRBD2 (6 bases). V lost 5 bases, J lost 1 base, and 17 bases lay in between. The CDR3 sequence is 17 residues long. Per germline, CDR1 SGHVS and CDR2 FQNEAQ. The full variable domain, with the rest looked up from reference TRBV7-8 and TRBJ2-2, is GAGVSQSPRYKVAKRGQDVALRCDPISGHVSLFWYQQALGQGPEFLTYFQNEAQLDKSGLPSDRFFAERPEGSVSTLKIQRTQQEDSAVYLCASSNQGDLWNTGELFFGEGSRLTVL.

This sequence joins TRBV6-6 and TRBJ1-1; D might be TRBD1 (6 bases). This CDR3 is 15 amino acids long. V lost 7 bases and J lost 4, with 19 bases in between. Germline values: CDR1 MNHNY, CDR2 SVGAGI (reference sequence). The CDR3 coding sequence is TGTGCCAGCACCCTAACCGGGGGGCGAGGCACTGAAGCTTTCTTT. Amino acid sequence: CASTLTGGRGTEAFF.